What follows are 11 T cell receptor beta chains derived from one specimen sequenced in a study of blood T cell repertoires in COVID-19. Here immunoSEQ multiplex PCR was the method, and the copy in TCRdb shows in-frame clones only, minus some. The data hold about 270,000 clones, with more than 75% observed a single time. The sequenced sample consisted of peripheral blood. Receptors were obtained from a man aged 35 to 55 with active or convalescent COVID-19.

As to this clone: The sample contains more than one DNA sequence encoding this CDR3. J is TRBJ2-5 and V is TRBV18, with 7 bases lining up with TRBD1. From germline, CDR1 is KGHSH and CDR2 LQKENI. Trimming removed 4 bases from V and 2 bases from J; junction bases left unmatched: 1. The CDR3 is 13 residues long. The CDR3 here is CASSRDRQETQYF. For the CDR3, the DNA is TGTGCCAGCTCACGGGACAGACAAGAGACCCAGTACTTC.

This chain joins TRBV19 and TRBJ2-7; 14 positions agree with TRBD2. Germline V CDR1 and CDR2: LNHDA, SQIVND (reference sequence). V lost 4 bases to trimming and J lost 4 bases; unmatched junction nucleotides: 21. The CDR3 spans 21 residues. CDR3: CASSNLIAGTSGGLARYEQYF. The CDR3 DNA is TGTGCCAGTAGTAACCTCATCGCCGGGACTAGCGGGGGCCTTGCCAGATACGAGCAGTACTTC.

The chain has TRBV19 and TRBJ2-1; D might be TRBD1 (6 bases). In germline, CDR1 is LNHDA, CDR2 SQIVND (reference sequence). The CDR3 sequence is 17 residues long. The V end was cut by 2 bases, the J end by 3 bases, with 17 bases between. CDR3 residues: CASSITPWGQVYNEQFF. The CDR3 DNA reads as TGTGCCAGTAGTATAACGCCTTGGGGACAAGTCTACAATGAGCAGTTCTTC.

CDR3 region: CASSFAGDYEQYF. In nucleotides, the CDR3 is TGTGCCAGCAGCTTCGCGGGGGACTACGAGCAGTACTTC. This chain connects TRBV7-2 to TRBJ2-7; 7 bases agree with TRBD2. The ends lost 3 bases at V and 3 bases at J; junction bases unmatched: 2. Germline V gene lookup returns CDR1 SGHTA and CDR2 FQGNSA. The CDR3 is made up of 13 amino acids. Based on the CDR3 plus reference TRBV7-2 and TRBJ2-7, the full variable domain is GAGVSQSPSNKVTEKGKDVELRCDPISGHTALYWYRQSLGQGLEFLIYFQGNSAPDKSGLPSDRFSAERTGGSVSTLTIQRTQQEDSAVYLCASSFAGDYEQYFGPGTRLTVT.

The chain carries TRBV6-4 and TRBJ2-1; the D gene is possibly TRBD1 (5 bases). V lost 3 bases and J lost 0, with 9 bases in between. CDR1 is MRHNA, CDR2 SNTAGT, per germline. The CDR3 sequence is 15 residues long. The CDR3, as DNA: TGTGCCAGCAGTGAGGGGCCGAGCTCCTACAATGAGCAGTTCTTC. Its translation: CASSEGPSSYNEQFF.

This chain uses TRBV2 with TRBJ1-2, with 9 nucleotides matching TRBD1. The CDR3 has 12 residues. Trimming removed 8 bases from V and 7 bases from J; junction bases left unmatched: 5. Germline CDR1 SNHLY, CDR2 FYNNEI. CDR3 in DNA: TGTGCCAGCGGGACAGGGACCGCTGGCTACACCTTC. It codes for CASGTGTAGYTF. Using reference TRBV2 and TRBJ1-2 for the parts outside the CDR3, the full variable domain is EPEVTQTPSHQVTQMGQEVILRCVPISNHLYFYWYRQILGQKVEFLVSFYNNEISEKSEIFDDQFSVERPDGSNFTLKIRSTKLEDSAMYFCASGTGTAGYTFGSGTRLTVV.

The chain links TRBV3-1 (or the pseudogene TRBV3-2) to TRBJ2-3, with 8 bases identical to TRBD2. This CDR3 has 16 residues. Germline assignment: CDR1 LGHDT and CDR2 YNNKEL (reference sequence). J was trimmed by 1 base and V by 1 base; bases with no gene match: 4. CDR3 region: CASSQGARGGTDTQYF. CDR3 DNA sequence: TGTGCCAGCAGCCAAGGGGCGCGGGGGGGCACAGATACGCAGTATTTT.

The rearrangement links TRBV18 to TRBJ1-2; 7 bases align to TRBD1. This CDR3 is built from 17 residues. The J segment lost 6 bases and the V segment lost 2 bases, leaving 15 bases of the junction unmatched. The germline V gene encodes CDR1 KGHSH and CDR2 LQKENI. In DNA, the CDR3 is TGTGCCAGCTCACCAGCCGATCGGAGACAGGGACTTGATGGCTACACCTTC. It specifies CASSPADRRQGLDGYTF.

There are a few counts of this clone. V and J are TRBV19 and TRBJ1-1; 8 bases are a match to TRBD1. The J segment lost 9 bases and the V segment lost 3 bases, leaving 12 bases of the junction unmatched. Germline CDR1 is LNHDA and CDR2 is SQIVND (reference sequence). This CDR3 is 15 amino acids long. The CDR3 DNA reads as TGTGCCAGTAGTATCAGGTCCGGACAGGGAGGGAAAGCTTTCTTT. Its translation is CASSIRSGQGGKAFF. The variable domain in full, with the rest retrieved from reference TRBV19 and TRBJ1-1, is DGGITQSPKYLFRKEGQNVTLSCEQNLNHDAMYWYRQDPGQGLRLIYYSQIVNDFQKGDIAEGYSVSREKKESFPLTVTSAQKNPTAFYLCASSIRSGQGGKAFFGQGTRLTVV.

This clone came up once. The chain is built from TRBV7-9 and TRBJ1-4; D remains ambiguous. CDR1 is SEHNR and CDR2 is FQNEAQ in the germline V gene (reference sequence). The CDR3 has 14 amino acids. The V gene lost 3 bases and the J gene lost 5 bases, with 10 bases spanning the gap. The CDR3 region is CASSFSGSNEKLFF. In DNA, the CDR3 is TGTGCCAGCAGCTTCTCCGGGAGCAATGAAAAACTGTTTTTT.

The V call is TRBV3-1 (or the pseudogene TRBV3-2), the J call TRBJ1-5; 9 bases align to TRBD1. Germline V gives CDR1 LGHDT, CDR2 YNNKEL (reference sequence). The CDR3 is 13 amino acids. The V and J ends lost 5 bases and 9 bases, in that order; junction bases with no gene match: 5. The CDR3: CASSSGQGTPQHF. The CDR3 DNA follows: TGTGCCAGCAGCTCGGGACAGGGCACGCCCCAGCATTTT.